This T cell receptor beta chain came from a study of CD4 T cells in relation to SARS-CoV-2 and coronaviruses. Overall study: TCR beta CDR3s were sequenced after 10-day antigen culture of PBMCs.

Germline V gives CDR1 SGHRS, CDR2 YFSETQ. Trimming cost V 5 bases and J 1 base; bases outside gene matches: 5. This CDR3 is 15 amino acids long. Here immunoSEQ multiplex PCR was the method, and the copy in TCRdb shows in-frame clones only, minus some. Among fewer than 35,000 clones, 65% to 80% were seen once, and the ten largest hold nearly 3.5%. A word on this clone: No antigen is known for it.

Study-level findings and limits: In roughly 65% of donors, memory CD4+ clonotypes crossrecognized SARS-CoV-2 and at least one common cold coronavirus spike.

The sample was memory CD4+ T cells from PBMCs, cultured in vitro. This receptor was taken from an adult with COVID-19. V usage is TRBV5-1 and J usage is TRBJ2-5; 10 positions agree with TRBD1. CDR3 sequence (DNA): TGCGCCAGCAGGCGGGGACAGGGGATCCAAGAGACCCAGTACTTC. Translating it yields CASRRGQGIQETQYF.